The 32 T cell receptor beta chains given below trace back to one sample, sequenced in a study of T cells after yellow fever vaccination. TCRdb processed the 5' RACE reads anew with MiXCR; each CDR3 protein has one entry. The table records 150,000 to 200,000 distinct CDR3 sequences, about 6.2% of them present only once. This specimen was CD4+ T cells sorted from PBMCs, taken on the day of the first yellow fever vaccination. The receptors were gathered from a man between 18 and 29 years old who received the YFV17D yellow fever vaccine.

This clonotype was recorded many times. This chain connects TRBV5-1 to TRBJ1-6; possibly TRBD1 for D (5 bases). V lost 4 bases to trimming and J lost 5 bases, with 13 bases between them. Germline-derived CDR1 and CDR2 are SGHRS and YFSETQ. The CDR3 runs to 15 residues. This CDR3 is CASSVGDGDNSPLHF. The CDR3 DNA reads TGCGCCAGCAGCGTTGGGGACGGAGATAATTCACCCCTCCACTTT.

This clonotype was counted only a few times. The CDR3 coding sequence is TGCGCCAGCAGCCCCGGAGGAGGAGACATTCAGTACTTC. Its protein is CASSPGGGDIQYF. The genes are TRBV5-1 and TRBJ2-4; perhaps TRBD2 as D (5 bases). Per germline, CDR1 SGHRS and CDR2 YFSETQ. The CDR3 is 13 amino acids. Trimming took 4 bases from V and 8 from J, leaving 13 bases between them.

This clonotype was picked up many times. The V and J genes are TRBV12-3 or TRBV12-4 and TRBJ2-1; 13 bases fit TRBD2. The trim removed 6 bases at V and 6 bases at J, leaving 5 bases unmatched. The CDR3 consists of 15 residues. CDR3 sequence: CASRPGTSGVNEQFF. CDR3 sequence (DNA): TGTGCCAGCAGACCCGGGACTAGCGGGGTCAATGAGCAGTTCTTC.

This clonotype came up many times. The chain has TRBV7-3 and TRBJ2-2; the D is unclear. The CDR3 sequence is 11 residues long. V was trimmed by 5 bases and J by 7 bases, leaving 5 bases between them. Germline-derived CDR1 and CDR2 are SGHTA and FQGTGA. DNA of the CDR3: TGTGCCAGCAGCGGGAACGGGGAGCTGTTTTTT. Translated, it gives CASSGNGELFF.

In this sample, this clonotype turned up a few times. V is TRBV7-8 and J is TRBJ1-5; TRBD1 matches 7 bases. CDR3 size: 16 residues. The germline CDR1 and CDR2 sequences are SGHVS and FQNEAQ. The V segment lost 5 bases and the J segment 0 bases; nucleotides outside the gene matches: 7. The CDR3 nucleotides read TGTGCCAGCAGCCCACGAAGGGACAGTAGCAATCAGCCCCAGCATTTT. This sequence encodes CASSPRRDSSNQPQHF.

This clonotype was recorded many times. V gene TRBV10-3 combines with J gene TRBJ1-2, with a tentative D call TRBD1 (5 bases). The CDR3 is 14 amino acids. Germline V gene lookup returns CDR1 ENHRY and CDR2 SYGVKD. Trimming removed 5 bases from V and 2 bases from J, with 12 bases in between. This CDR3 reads CAISWDGTNYGYTF. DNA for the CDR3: TGTGCCATCAGTTGGGACGGCACCAACTATGGCTACACCTTC.

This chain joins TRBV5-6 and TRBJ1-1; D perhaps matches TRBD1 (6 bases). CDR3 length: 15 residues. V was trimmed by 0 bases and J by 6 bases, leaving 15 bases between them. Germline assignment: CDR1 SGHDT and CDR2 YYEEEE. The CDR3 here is CASSLARGWGAEAFF. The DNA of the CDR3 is TGTGCCAGCAGCTTGGCCAGGGGCTGGGGCGCTGAAGCTTTCTTT.

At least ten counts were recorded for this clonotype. The CDR3 sequence is CASSLESSYNEQFF. The CDR3 DNA sequence: TGTGCCAGCAGCCTCGAGTCCTCCTACAATGAGCAGTTCTTC. This rearrangement joins TRBV7-2 to TRBJ2-1; D is uncertain. The CDR3 totals 14 residues. V was cut by 5 bases and J by 0 bases, with 8 bases left in between. Germline loops: CDR1 SGHTA, CDR2 FQGNSA.

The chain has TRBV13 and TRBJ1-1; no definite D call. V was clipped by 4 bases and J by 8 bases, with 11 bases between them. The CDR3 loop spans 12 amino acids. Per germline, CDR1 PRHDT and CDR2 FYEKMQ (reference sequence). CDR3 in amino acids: CASSSKRQEAFF. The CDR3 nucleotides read TGTGCCAGCAGCTCTAAGCGGCAGGAAGCTTTCTTT.

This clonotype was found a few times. The CDR3 region is CATGTGAQLNTGELFF. The DNA for the CDR3 is TGCGCCACCGGGACAGGGGCCCAGCTAAACACCGGGGAGCTGTTTTTT. The rearrangement uses TRBV10-2 and TRBJ2-2; 10 nucleotides match TRBD1. The CDR3 spans 16 residues. Trimming took 10 bases from V and 2 from J; bases not matched to a gene: 10. CDR1 WSHSY and CDR2 SAAADI come from the germline V gene.

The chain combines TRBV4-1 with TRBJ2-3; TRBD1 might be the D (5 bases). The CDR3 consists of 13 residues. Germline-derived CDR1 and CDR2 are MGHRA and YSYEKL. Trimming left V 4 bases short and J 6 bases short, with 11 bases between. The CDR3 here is CASSPRGLDTQYF. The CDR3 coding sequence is TGCGCCAGCAGCCCAAGGGGATTGGATACGCAGTATTTT.

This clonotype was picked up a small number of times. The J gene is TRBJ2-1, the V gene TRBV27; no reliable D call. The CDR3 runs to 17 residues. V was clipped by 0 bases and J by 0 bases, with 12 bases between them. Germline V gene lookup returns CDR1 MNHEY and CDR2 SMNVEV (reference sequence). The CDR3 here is CASSLSPDWSSYNEQFF. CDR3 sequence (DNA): TGTGCCAGCAGTTTATCGCCTGACTGGAGCTCCTACAATGAGCAGTTCTTC.

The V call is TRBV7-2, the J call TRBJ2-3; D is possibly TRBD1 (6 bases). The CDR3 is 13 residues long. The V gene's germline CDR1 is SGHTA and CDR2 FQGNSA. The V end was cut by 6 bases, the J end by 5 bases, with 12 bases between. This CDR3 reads CASRGAAEDTQYF. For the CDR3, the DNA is TGTGCCAGCAGGGGGGCGGCAGAAGATACGCAGTATTTT.

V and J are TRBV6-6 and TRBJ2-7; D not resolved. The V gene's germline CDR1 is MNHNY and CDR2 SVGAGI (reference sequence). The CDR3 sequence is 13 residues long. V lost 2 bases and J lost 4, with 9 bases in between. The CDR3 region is CASSYDKLYEQYV. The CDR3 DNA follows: TGTGCCAGCAGTTACGACAAATTATACGAGCAGTACGTC.

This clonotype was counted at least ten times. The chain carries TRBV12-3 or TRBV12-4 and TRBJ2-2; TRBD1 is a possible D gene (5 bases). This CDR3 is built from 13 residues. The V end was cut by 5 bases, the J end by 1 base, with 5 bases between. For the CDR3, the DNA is TGTGCCAGCAGTACAGGGAACACCGGGGAGCTGTTTTTT. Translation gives CASSTGNTGELFF.

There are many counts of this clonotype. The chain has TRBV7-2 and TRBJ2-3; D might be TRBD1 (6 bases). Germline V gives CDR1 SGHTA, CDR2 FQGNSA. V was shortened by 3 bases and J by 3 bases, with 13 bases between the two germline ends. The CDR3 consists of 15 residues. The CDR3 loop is CASSLMGAGTDTQYF. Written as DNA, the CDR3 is TGTGCCAGCAGCTTGATGGGGGCGGGTACAGATACGCAGTATTTT.

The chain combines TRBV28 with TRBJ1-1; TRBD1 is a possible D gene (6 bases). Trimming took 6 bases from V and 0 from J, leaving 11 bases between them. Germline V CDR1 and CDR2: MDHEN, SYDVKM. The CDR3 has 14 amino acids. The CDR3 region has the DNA TGTGCCAGCAGCCAGGGGAGTTTGAACACTGAAGCTTTCTTT. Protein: CASSQGSLNTEAFF.

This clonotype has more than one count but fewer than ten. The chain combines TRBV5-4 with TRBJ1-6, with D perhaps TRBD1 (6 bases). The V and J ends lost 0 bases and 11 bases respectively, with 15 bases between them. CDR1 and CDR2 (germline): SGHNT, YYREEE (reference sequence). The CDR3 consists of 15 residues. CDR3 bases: TGTGCCAGCAGCTTGGGGCAGGGGCTATTTGCACCCCTCCACTTT. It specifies CASSLGQGLFAPLHF.

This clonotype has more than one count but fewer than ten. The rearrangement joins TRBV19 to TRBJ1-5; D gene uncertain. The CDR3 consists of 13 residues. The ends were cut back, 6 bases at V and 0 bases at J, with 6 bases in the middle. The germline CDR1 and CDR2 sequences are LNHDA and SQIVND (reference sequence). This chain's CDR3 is CASRFNSNQPQHF. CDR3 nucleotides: TGTGCCAGTAGGTTTAATAGCAATCAGCCCCAGCATTTT.

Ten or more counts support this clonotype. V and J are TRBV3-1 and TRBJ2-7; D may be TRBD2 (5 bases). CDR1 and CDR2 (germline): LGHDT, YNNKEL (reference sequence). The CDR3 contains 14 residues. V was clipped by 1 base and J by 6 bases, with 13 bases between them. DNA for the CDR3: TGTGCCAGCAGCCAAGTTTGGGAGAAAGCCGAGCAGTACTTC. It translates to CASSQVWEKAEQYF.

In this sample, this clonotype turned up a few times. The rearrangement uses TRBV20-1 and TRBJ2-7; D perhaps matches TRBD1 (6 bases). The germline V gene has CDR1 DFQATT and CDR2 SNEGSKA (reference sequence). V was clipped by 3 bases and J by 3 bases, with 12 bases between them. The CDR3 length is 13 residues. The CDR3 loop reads CSASEGVLYEQYF. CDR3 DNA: TGCAGTGCTAGTGAGGGGGTCCTCTACGAGCAGTACTTC.

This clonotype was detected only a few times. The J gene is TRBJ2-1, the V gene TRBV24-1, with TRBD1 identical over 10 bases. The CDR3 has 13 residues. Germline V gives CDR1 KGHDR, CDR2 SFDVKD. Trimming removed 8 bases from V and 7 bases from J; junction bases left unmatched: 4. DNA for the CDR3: TGTGCCACCACCGAGGGACAGGGGAATGAGCAGTTCTTC. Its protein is CATTEGQGNEQFF.

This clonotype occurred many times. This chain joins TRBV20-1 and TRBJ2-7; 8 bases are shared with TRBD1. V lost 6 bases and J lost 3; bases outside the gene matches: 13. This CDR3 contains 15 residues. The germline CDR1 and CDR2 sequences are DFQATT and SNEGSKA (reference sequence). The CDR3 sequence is CSAPTGQGAGYEQYF. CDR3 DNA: TGCAGTGCCCCTACCGGGCAGGGGGCTGGCTACGAGCAGTACTTC.

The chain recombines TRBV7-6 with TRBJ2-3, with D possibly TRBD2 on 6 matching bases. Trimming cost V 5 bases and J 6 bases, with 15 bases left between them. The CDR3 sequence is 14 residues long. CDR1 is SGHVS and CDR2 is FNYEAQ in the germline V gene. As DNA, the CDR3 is TGTGCCAGCAGCCTCCGTCGGGGGTCGGATACGCAGTATTTT. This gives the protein CASSLRRGSDTQYF.

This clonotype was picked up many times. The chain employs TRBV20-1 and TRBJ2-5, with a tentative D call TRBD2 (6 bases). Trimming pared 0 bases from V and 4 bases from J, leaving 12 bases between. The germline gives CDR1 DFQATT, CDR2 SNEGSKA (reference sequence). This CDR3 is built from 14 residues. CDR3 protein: CSARDRGTGETQYF. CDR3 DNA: TGCAGTGCTAGAGACCGGGGGACGGGAGAGACCCAGTACTTC.

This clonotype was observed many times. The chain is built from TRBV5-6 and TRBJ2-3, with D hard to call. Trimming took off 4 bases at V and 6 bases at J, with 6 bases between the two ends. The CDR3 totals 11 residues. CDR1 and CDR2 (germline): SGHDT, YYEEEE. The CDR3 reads CASSLQDTQYF. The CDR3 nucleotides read TGTGCCAGCAGCCTCCAGGATACGCAGTATTTT.

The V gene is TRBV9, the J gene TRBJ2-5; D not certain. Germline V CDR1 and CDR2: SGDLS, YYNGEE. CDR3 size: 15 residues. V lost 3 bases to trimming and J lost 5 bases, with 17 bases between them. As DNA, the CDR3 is TGTGCCAGCAGCGCCGACGTCACTGGGTGGGAGACCCAGTACTTC. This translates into CASSADVTGWETQYF.

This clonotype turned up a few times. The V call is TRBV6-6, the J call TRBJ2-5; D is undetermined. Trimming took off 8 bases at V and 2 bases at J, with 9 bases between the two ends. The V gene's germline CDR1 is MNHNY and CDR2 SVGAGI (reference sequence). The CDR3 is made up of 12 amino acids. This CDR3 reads CASGQAQETQYF. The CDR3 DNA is TGTGCCAGCGGCCAGGCGCAAGAGACCCAGTACTTC.

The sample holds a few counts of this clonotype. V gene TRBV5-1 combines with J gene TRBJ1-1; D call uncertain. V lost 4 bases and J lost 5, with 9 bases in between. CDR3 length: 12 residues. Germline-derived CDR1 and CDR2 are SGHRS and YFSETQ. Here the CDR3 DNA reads TGCGCCAGCAGCGGAGGAGGAACTGAAGCTTTCTTT. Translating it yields CASSGGGTEAFF.

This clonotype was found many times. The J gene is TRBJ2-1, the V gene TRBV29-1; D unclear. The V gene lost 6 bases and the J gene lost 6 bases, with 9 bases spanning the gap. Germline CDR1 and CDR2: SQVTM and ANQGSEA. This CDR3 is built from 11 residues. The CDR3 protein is CSVSRTNEQFF. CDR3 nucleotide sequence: TGCAGCGTCTCGCGGACCAATGAGCAGTTCTTC.

The CDR3 sequence is CASSTVAGVGNEQFF. The CDR3 nucleotides are TGTGCCAGTAGTACAGTAGCGGGGGTGGGCAATGAGCAGTTCTTC. The chain has TRBV19 and TRBJ2-1, with 9 bases identical to TRBD2. The CDR3 extends over 15 amino acids. Looked up from germline, CDR1 is LNHDA and CDR2 is SQIVND (reference sequence). The V and J ends lost 4 bases and 6 bases, in that order; junction bases with no gene match: 7.

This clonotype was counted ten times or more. CDR3 protein: CATSRDVAGPSNQPQHF. CDR3 bases: TGTGCCACCAGCAGAGATGTGGCAGGACCAAGCAATCAGCCCCAGCATTTT. J is TRBJ1-5 and V is TRBV15; D remains ambiguous. Per the germline V gene, CDR1 is LNHNV and CDR2 is YYDKDF (reference sequence). The V and J ends lost 0 bases and 1 base respectively, with 13 bases between them. CDR3 length equals 17 residues.